These 30 T cell receptor beta chains share one sample of origin, sequenced in a study of control samples from healthy donors and cancer patients. The repertoire was sequenced with immunoSEQ multiplex PCR; TCRdb's copy has only in-frame clones and lacks some. Of about 69,000 clones listed, about nine tenths were seen once; the top ten hold roughly 5.5%. The sample was PBMCs. The receptors originated from a man aged 55 to 70 with colorectal cancer.

V is TRBV5-5 and J is TRBJ2-1, with 15 positions matching TRBD2. The CDR3 sequence is 13 residues long. Germline assignment: CDR1 SGHKS and CDR2 YYEKEE (reference sequence). V lost 5 bases, J lost 11 bases, and 2 bases stayed unmatched. The CDR3 sequence: CASRGLAGGQQFF. As DNA, the CDR3 is TGTGCCAGCAGGGGACTAGCGGGGGGACAGCAGTTCTTC.

This chain joins TRBV27 and TRBJ2-2; D remains ambiguous. CDR3 length equals 12 residues. Germline V CDR1 and CDR2: MNHEY, SMNVEV (reference sequence). The V and J ends lost 2 bases and 5 bases respectively, with 3 bases between them. The CDR3: CASSLRTGELFF. DNA of the CDR3: TGTGCCAGCAGTTTACGGACCGGGGAGCTGTTTTTT.

This chain joins TRBV28 and TRBJ1-2; D is unclear. This CDR3 spans 12 amino acids. V lost 4 bases to trimming and J lost 1 base, with 4 bases between them. Germline lookup yields CDR1 MDHEN and CDR2 SYDVKM. CDR3 sequence: CASSSSNYGYTF. The CDR3 coding sequence is TGTGCCAGCAGTTCCAGTAACTATGGCTACACCTTC.

The chain combines TRBV5-4 with TRBJ2-1, with 7 bases lining up with TRBD2. The junction had 5 bases not matched to a gene; V was cut back by 5 bases and J by 0 bases. Germline loops: CDR1 SGHNT, CDR2 YYREEE (reference sequence). This CDR3 is 15 amino acids long. The CDR3 protein is CASRPGGTSYNEQFF. The CDR3 bases are TGTGCCAGCAGACCCGGGGGGACCTCCTACAATGAGCAGTTCTTC.

The chain employs TRBV10-3 and TRBJ1-6, with no clear D. The CDR3 spans 13 residues. CDR1 is ENHRY and CDR2 is SYGVKD in the germline V gene. Trimming left V 5 bases short and J 7 bases short, with 9 bases between. The CDR3 DNA is TGTGCCATCAGTCGACATGACAATTCACCCCTCCACTTT. Amino acid sequence: CAISRHDNSPLHF.

On this clone itself: The sample has other DNA sequences that encode this CDR3 too. The chain combines TRBV18 with TRBJ1-3; no clear D. Germline CDR1 KGHSH, CDR2 LQKENI. This CDR3 contains 14 residues. Deletions cut 1 base from V and 4 bases from J, with 8 bases between. The CDR3 sequence: CASSPQGSGNTIYF. The CDR3 bases are TGTGCCAGCTCACCACAGGGTTCCGGAAACACCATATATTTT.

V gene TRBV3-1 (or the pseudogene TRBV3-2) combines with J gene TRBJ2-3; 13 bases fit TRBD2. CDR3 length: 18 amino acids. Per germline, CDR1 LGHDT and CDR2 YNNKEL (reference sequence). J lost 0 bases, V lost 4 bases, and 7 bases had no gene match. The CDR3 here is CASSPGLAGASSTDTQYF. As DNA, the CDR3 is TGTGCCAGCAGCCCCGGACTAGCGGGGGCGTCTAGCACAGATACGCAGTATTTT.

The genes are TRBV7-2 and TRBJ2-7; no definite D call. The ends were cut back, 0 bases at V and 3 bases at J, with 6 bases in the middle. Germline V gene lookup returns CDR1 SGHTA and CDR2 FQGNSA. The CDR3 extends over 13 amino acids. CDR3 nucleotides: TGTGCCAGCAGCTTAGCGCTGGGCTACGAGCAGTACTTC. It translates to CASSLALGYEQYF.

The chain carries TRBV7-3 and TRBJ2-3; possible D gene TRBD1, 5 bases. The CDR3 covers 20 residues. Trimming took 0 bases from V and 1 from J, leaving 23 bases between them. Per the germline V gene, CDR1 is SGHTA and CDR2 is FQGTGA. This chain's CDR3 is CASSLTGGRARGKRTDTQYF. In DNA form, the CDR3 reads TGTGCCAGCAGCTTAACGGGCGGCAGGGCAAGGGGTAAACGCACAGATACGCAGTATTTT.

A few counts support this clone. The V and J genes are TRBV4-1 and TRBJ2-7; the D call may be TRBD1 or TRBD2 (5 bases each). V was pared by 4 bases and J by 3 bases, with 16 bases between. The CDR3 spans 15 residues. Germline lookup yields CDR1 MGHRA and CDR2 YSYEKL. The CDR3 loop reads CASSRGRRAGYEQYF. The CDR3 DNA follows: TGCGCCAGCAGCCGAGGTCGCAGGGCGGGCTACGAGCAGTACTTC.

About this clone itself: This sample also contains other DNA sequences that code for the same CDR3. The chain carries TRBV6-5 and TRBJ1-1, with TRBD1 as a possible D gene (6 bases). V lost 4 bases and J lost 2, with 11 bases in between. Per germline, CDR1 MNHEY and CDR2 SVGAGI. This CDR3 spans 14 amino acids. For the CDR3, the DNA is TGTGCCAGCAGTTCGGGGGGGCGCAACACTGAAGCTTTCTTT. It yields the protein CASSSGGRNTEAFF.

The V call is TRBV15, the J call TRBJ2-3; possible D gene TRBD1, 6 bases. The CDR3 runs to 13 residues. Trimming took 8 bases from V and 2 from J, leaving 11 bases between them. CDR1 and CDR2 from the germline V gene are LNHNV and YYDKDF (reference sequence). The CDR3: CATVQGYTDTQYF. CDR3 sequence (DNA): TGTGCCACCGTGCAGGGGTACACAGATACGCAGTATTTT.

The gene calls are TRBV10-2 and TRBJ1-5; 9 bases agree with TRBD1. Per the germline V gene, CDR1 is WSHSY and CDR2 is SAAADI. V lost 2 bases, J lost 6 bases, and 2 bases stayed unmatched. This CDR3 contains 14 residues. CDR3 residues: CASSETGGGQPQHF. The CDR3 DNA sequence: TGCGCCAGCAGTGAGACAGGGGGCGGTCAGCCCCAGCATTTT.

This clone was seen a few times. The J gene is TRBJ1-5, the V gene TRBV6-5, with D maybe TRBD1 (5 bases). Germline V gene data show CDR1 as MNHEY and CDR2 as SVGAGI. Between the trimmed V and J ends, which lost 6 bases and 5 bases, there was a span of 14 bases. The CDR3 has 14 amino acids. The CDR3 nucleotides read TGTGCCAGCAGATCCAGGGTAGGGGATCAGCCCCAGCATTTT. Translation: CASRSRVGDQPQHF.

The J gene is TRBJ2-2, the V gene TRBV11-2; D not certain. Germline V lookup: CDR1 SGHAT, CDR2 FQNNGV. The CDR3 runs 12 residues. V shed 6 bases and J shed 4 bases, with 6 bases lying between them. CDR3 amino acids: CASRVGTGELFF. The CDR3 DNA sequence: TGTGCCAGCAGGGTAGGCACCGGGGAGCTGTTTTTT.

CDR3 loop: CASMVRYSPLHF. The CDR3 nucleotides read TGTGCCAGCATGGTTAGGTATTCACCCCTCCACTTT. The chain links TRBV28 to TRBJ1-6, with D uncertain. Between the trimmed V and J ends, which lost 7 bases and 8 bases, there was a span of 9 bases. From germline, CDR1 is MDHEN and CDR2 SYDVKM. The CDR3 has 12 amino acids.

Only one count was recorded for this clone. The rearrangement joins TRBV6-5 to TRBJ2-7; D remains unclear. CDR3 length equals 14 residues. Germline V gene lookup returns CDR1 MNHEY and CDR2 SVGAGI. Trimming left V 6 bases short and J 3 bases short, with 15 bases between. CDR3 in DNA: TGTGCCAGCAGCCCCGGTGGCAGAAACTACGAGCAGTACTTC. Encoded protein: CASSPGGRNYEQYF.

The V call is TRBV24-1, the J call TRBJ1-2; the D gene is possibly TRBD1 (5 bases). The CDR3 is 14 amino acids. CDR1 and CDR2 (germline): KGHDR, SFDVKD. V was pared by 1 base and J by 8 bases, with 13 bases between. CDR3 nucleotide sequence: TGTGCCACCAGTGATTTTGGTGGGGGGTACGGCTACACCTTC. It translates to CATSDFGGGYGYTF.

The chain employs TRBV7-2 and TRBJ1-5; D gene unclear. The CDR3 runs 15 residues. Trimming shortened V by 2 bases and J by 6 bases, and 14 bases separated the two germline ends. CDR1 and CDR2 from the germline V gene are SGHTA and FQGNSA. CDR3 sequence reads: CASSLQPGGVQPQHF. The CDR3 DNA follows: TGTGCCAGCAGCTTACAACCGGGAGGAGTTCAGCCCCAGCATTTT.

This chain connects TRBV7-2 to TRBJ2-5, with TRBD2 as a possible D gene (6 bases). The V gene's germline CDR1 is SGHTA and CDR2 FQGNSA. The CDR3 runs 16 residues. V lost 5 bases and J 1 base, leaving 17 bases between the germline ends. The CDR3 spells CASSPGGVRGQETQYF. The CDR3 DNA sequence: TGTGCCAGCAGCCCGGGCGGGGTGCGGGGCCAAGAGACCCAGTACTTC.

The CDR3 nucleotides read TGTGCCAGCAGCCAATTCGAAGGGACTGAGCAGTTCTTC. Translation: CASSQFEGTEQFF. The V call is TRBV3-1 (or the pseudogene TRBV3-2), the J call TRBJ2-1; D assignment may be TRBD1 or TRBD2 (5 bases each). V was cut by 2 bases and J by 9 bases, with 11 bases left in between. Germline V gene data show CDR1 as LGHDT and CDR2 as YNNKEL (reference sequence). This CDR3 is built from 13 residues.

This sequence joins TRBV5-5 and TRBJ1-1; 8 nucleotides match TRBD1. Germline V CDR1 and CDR2: SGHKS, YYEKEE (reference sequence). This CDR3 spans 17 amino acids. With V trimmed by 4 bases and J by 0 bases, 11 bases remained unmatched. Written as DNA, the CDR3 is TGTGCCAGCAGCCGCCTAACAGGGGGGACCATGAACACTGAAGCTTTCTTT. It translates to CASSRLTGGTMNTEAFF.

V and J are TRBV25-1 and TRBJ2-7; 9 nucleotides line up with TRBD1. J was trimmed by 7 bases and V by 9 bases; bases with no gene match: 13. CDR3 length equals 14 residues. CDR1 and CDR2 from the germline V gene are MGHDK and SYGVNS. The CDR3 nucleotides are TGTGCCAGGTCTAGGACAGGGGCCTGGGAAGAGCAGTACTTC. This sequence encodes CARSRTGAWEEQYF.

The genes are TRBV10-2 and TRBJ2-3; the D is unclear. This CDR3 spans 17 amino acids. Germline lookup yields CDR1 WSHSY and CDR2 SAAADI. With 6 bases removed from V and 1 base from J, the gap between germline ends came to 20 bases. In DNA form, the CDR3 reads TGCGCCAGCAGAGTCTGGCGGCCTGGACCGGGCACAGATACGCAGTATTTT. This translates into CASRVWRPGPGTDTQYF.

V gene TRBV3-1 (or the pseudogene TRBV3-2) combines with J gene TRBJ2-2; TRBD2 agrees at 8 bases. After removal of 5 bases from V and 5 bases from J, the junction contained 7 bases not matched to a gene. Germline V gene data show CDR1 as LGHDT and CDR2 as YNNKEL (reference sequence). The CDR3 extends over 15 amino acids. The CDR3 DNA is TGTGCCAGCAGCTACGGGGGGGCTAGGACCGGGGAGCTGTTTTTT. Its protein product is CASSYGGARTGELFF.

V is TRBV4-3 and J is TRBJ1-4; D not resolved. The CDR3 contains 15 residues. Trimming took off 3 bases at V and 7 bases at J, with 15 bases between the two ends. CDR1 and CDR2 (germline): LGHNA, YSLEER. The CDR3 DNA sequence: TGCGCCAGCAGCCACGCCCAGGCTTGGGGTGAAAAACTGTTTTTT. This codes for CASSHAQAWGEKLFF.

The chain is built from TRBV2 and TRBJ2-7; 12 nucleotides align to TRBD1. Germline loops: CDR1 SNHLY, CDR2 FYNNEI. The J segment lost 4 bases and the V segment lost 10 bases, leaving 8 bases of the junction unmatched. This CDR3 is built from 14 residues. CDR3 sequence reads: CATRGGQGAYEQYF. For the CDR3, the DNA is TGTGCCACCCGAGGGGGACAGGGGGCATACGAGCAGTACTTC.

V gene TRBV6-6 combines with J gene TRBJ1-4; D gene uncertain. This CDR3 contains 14 residues. CDR1 is MNHNY, CDR2 SVGAGI, per germline (reference sequence). With 6 bases removed from V and 4 bases from J, the gap between germline ends came to 12 bases. CDR3 bases: TGTGCCAGCAGCTCGGACGTAGATAATGAAAAACTGTTTTTT. Protein: CASSSDVDNEKLFF.

V and J are TRBV9 and TRBJ2-3, with a possible D match to TRBD1 (5 bases). The V gene's germline CDR1 is SGDLS and CDR2 YYNGEE. This CDR3 region has 15 residues. The germline V and J ends were trimmed by 4 bases and 4 bases, with 16 bases remaining between them. CDR3: CASSRTLYGPDTQYF. CDR3 DNA: TGTGCCAGCAGCCGGACACTATATGGCCCAGATACGCAGTATTTT.

This chain links TRBV2 with TRBJ1-1, with 8 bases that match TRBD1. The CDR3 consists of 15 residues. Germline CDR1 and CDR2: SNHLY and FYNNEI. The V gene end was trimmed by 6 bases and the J gene end by 1 base; junction bases not matched to a gene: 7. The CDR3 region has the DNA TGTGCCAGCAGGAGATACGGGACAGGGAACACTGAAGCTTTCTTT. It yields the protein CASRRYGTGNTEAFF.